A selection of T cell receptor beta chains follows, all from one sample in a study of T cell repertoires in cytomegalovirus infection. MiXCR, run by TCRdb on the reads, gives a single entry per CDR3 protein. The sample carries 560,000 or so distinct CDR3 sequences, 16% recorded once. Sample: CD8+ T cells from PBMCs. Source of these receptors: a human donor in good health (CMV status not recorded). Some clones in this sample may be carry-over from other donors' samples. Each CDR3 is given with its conserved first and last residue. The D gene is left open where the match is weak. Size values are once, few and many counts, or a class for expanded clones, and some rows have none.

V gene: TRBV30
D gene: TRBD2
J gene: TRBJ2-5
clone size: -
CDR3 DNA: TGTGCCTGGACCCCAGGCGGGGGGCTGCTAGAGACCCAGTACTTC
CDR3 protein: CAWTPGGGLLETQYF

V gene: TRBV11-1
D gene: -
J gene: TRBJ2-1
clone size: -
CDR3 DNA: TGTGCCAGCAGCTCCCGCGGAGGGCCAGGGATGAAGCAGTTCTTC
CDR3 protein: CASSSRGGPGMKQFF

V gene: TRBV10-3
D gene: -
J gene: TRBJ1-2
clone size: -
CDR3 DNA: TGTGCCATCAGTGAGTCAACAGCTCCTAACTATGGCTACACCTTC
CDR3 protein: CAISESTAPNYGYTF

V gene: TRBV15
D gene: TRBD1
J gene: TRBJ2-7
clone size: -
CDR3 DNA: TGTGCCACCAGCAGAGACCCAGGGGGCTACGAGCAGTACTTC
CDR3 protein: CATSRDPGGYEQYF

V gene: TRBV7-9
D gene: -
J gene: TRBJ1-1
clone size: many
CDR3 DNA: TGTGCCAGCAGCCCCGCCGGGGTAACTGAAGCTTTCTTT
CDR3 protein: CASSPAGVTEAFF

V gene: TRBV7-3
D gene: -
J gene: TRBJ2-7
clone size: many
CDR3 DNA: TGTGCCAGCAGCAAAGACGGCTCCTACGAGCAGTACTTC
CDR3 protein: CASSKDGSYEQYF

V gene: TRBV9
D gene: TRBD2
J gene: TRBJ2-5
clone size: -
CDR3 DNA: TGTGCCAGCAGCGGGGGACTAGCGGGGGCGCGAGAGACCCAGTACTTC
CDR3 protein: CASSGGLAGARETQYF

V gene: TRBV15
D gene: -
J gene: TRBJ1-1
clone size: few
CDR3 DNA: TGTGCCACCAGCAGAGATAGCGGGGTGAACACTGAAGCTTTCTTT
CDR3 protein: CATSRDSGVNTEAFF

V gene: TRBV2
D gene: TRBD2
J gene: TRBJ2-3
clone size: few
CDR3 DNA: TGTGCCAGCCCGGGGGGTCCGGTGGCAGATACGCAGTATTTT
CDR3 protein: CASPGGPVADTQYF

V gene: TRBV11-2
D gene: TRBD1
J gene: TRBJ2-3
clone size: -
CDR3 DNA: TGTGCCAGCAGCTTAAACAGGGGGCGCGTGGATACGCAGTATTTT
CDR3 protein: CASSLNRGRVDTQYF

V gene: TRBV5-4
D gene: -
J gene: TRBJ1-3
clone size: few
CDR3 DNA: TGTGCCAGCAGCCTCTCCGGGACACTGAACACCATATATTTT
CDR3 protein: CASSLSGTLNTIYF

V gene: TRBV14
D gene: TRBD2
J gene: TRBJ2-4
clone size: many
CDR3 DNA: TGTGCCAGCAGCGCCCGGACTAGCGGGAGGGCCGTTGGCGACATTCAGTACTTC
CDR3 protein: CASSARTSGRAVGDIQYF

V gene: TRBV5-1
D gene: TRBD2
J gene: TRBJ2-1
clone size: many
CDR3 DNA: TGCGCCAGCAGCTTGGTTGGCGGGAGCGCCTACAATGAGCAGTTCTTC
CDR3 protein: CASSLVGGSAYNEQFF

V gene: TRBV27
D gene: -
J gene: TRBJ2-1
clone size: many
CDR3 DNA: TGTGCCAGCAGAGGGGGGACCCCTAATGAGCAGTTCTTC
CDR3 protein: CASRGGTPNEQFF

V gene: TRBV4-1
D gene: -
J gene: TRBJ1-5
clone size: many
CDR3 DNA: TGCGCCAGCAGCCCCCGACAGGATAGCAATCAGCCCCAGCATTTT
CDR3 protein: CASSPRQDSNQPQHF

V gene: TRBV11-1
D gene: TRBD1
J gene: TRBJ2-7
clone size: many
CDR3 DNA: TGTGCCAGCAGCTCCCCGGGACAGGGTAACGAGCAGTACTTC
CDR3 protein: CASSSPGQGNEQYF

V gene: TRBV12-3/TRBV12-4
D gene: -
J gene: TRBJ2-3
clone size: many
CDR3 DNA: TGTGCCAGCAGTCCACAGTCGGATACGCAGTATTTT
CDR3 protein: CASSPQSDTQYF

V gene: TRBV28
D gene: TRBD1
J gene: TRBJ2-2
clone size: -
CDR3 DNA: TGTGCCAGCAGCCCACCCGACAGGGCAACCGGGGAGCTGTTTTTT
CDR3 protein: CASSPPDRATGELFF

V gene: TRBV7-9
D gene: -
J gene: TRBJ1-5
clone size: many
CDR3 DNA: TGTGCCAGCAGCTCCGACTATCAGCCCCAGCATTTT
CDR3 protein: CASSSDYQPQHF

V gene: TRBV7-8
D gene: -
J gene: TRBJ2-1
clone size: many
CDR3 DNA: TGTGCCAGCAGCTTCCCAGGGGCTGGTAATGAGCAGTTCTTC
CDR3 protein: CASSFPGAGNEQFF

V gene: TRBV28
D gene: TRBD2
J gene: TRBJ2-1
clone size: few
CDR3 DNA: TGTGCCAGCAGTTCCATTAATAGCGGGAACCCTTACAATGAGCAGTTCTTC
CDR3 protein: CASSSINSGNPYNEQFF

V gene: TRBV2
D gene: -
J gene: TRBJ2-3
clone size: many
CDR3 DNA: TGTGCCAGCAGTGCTAAGTCCGTGGGTTTGGATACGCAGTATTTT
CDR3 protein: CASSAKSVGLDTQYF

V gene: TRBV29-1
D gene: TRBD2
J gene: TRBJ2-5
clone size: many
CDR3 DNA: TGCAGCGTTGAATGGGTTCTAGCGGGGCAAGAGACCCAGTACTTC
CDR3 protein: CSVEWVLAGQETQYF

V gene: TRBV14
D gene: TRBD1
J gene: TRBJ2-7
clone size: -
CDR3 DNA: TGTGCCAGCAGCCAAGCACCGGGACAGGGGCCCTACGAGCAGTACTTC
CDR3 protein: CASSQAPGQGPYEQYF

V gene: TRBV7-9
D gene: TRBD1
J gene: TRBJ1-2
clone size: -
CDR3 DNA: TGTGCCAGCAGCTTGGGACAGCGCTACACCTTC
CDR3 protein: CASSLGQRYTF

V gene: TRBV20-1
D gene: TRBD2
J gene: TRBJ2-1
clone size: few
CDR3 DNA: TGCAGTGCTGAGGGACTAGCAGACAATGAGCAGTTCTTC
CDR3 protein: CSAEGLADNEQFF

V gene: TRBV7-8
D gene: TRBD1
J gene: TRBJ2-5
clone size: many
CDR3 DNA: TGTGCCAGCAGCCCCGAGACAGGGAGAGAGACCCAGTACTTC
CDR3 protein: CASSPETGRETQYF

V gene: TRBV11-2
D gene: -
J gene: TRBJ2-2
clone size: few
CDR3 DNA: TGTGCCAGCAGCCCCGGATATGTGAACACCGGGGAGCTGTTTTTT
CDR3 protein: CASSPGYVNTGELFF

V gene: TRBV27
D gene: -
J gene: TRBJ2-5
clone size: -
CDR3 DNA: TGTGTCAGCAGTTCAACCCCCGGGACATCCAAGGGGGCCCAGTACTTC
CDR3 protein: CVSSSTPGTSKGAQYF

V gene: TRBV12-3/TRBV12-4
D gene: TRBD1
J gene: TRBJ2-2
clone size: few
CDR3 DNA: TGTGCCAGCAGGACAACAGGGACAGTCGGGGAGCTGTTTTTT
CDR3 protein: CASRTTGTVGELFF

V gene: TRBV28
D gene: -
J gene: TRBJ1-1
clone size: few
CDR3 DNA: TGTGCCAGCAGTTTACAGGGCGAAGGACCTGAAGCTTTCTTT
CDR3 protein: CASSLQGEGPEAFF

V gene: TRBV20-1
D gene: TRBD1
J gene: TRBJ1-2
clone size: few
CDR3 DNA: TGCAGTGCTGGCGGGGTAGACAGGGGGCGCATCTATGGCTACACCTTC
CDR3 protein: CSAGGVDRGRIYGYTF

V gene: TRBV19
D gene: -
J gene: TRBJ1-4
clone size: few
CDR3 DNA: TGTGCCAGTAGTATTGGTTCCAGGGCACATGAAAAACTGTTTTTT
CDR3 protein: CASSIGSRAHEKLFF

V gene: TRBV19
D gene: -
J gene: TRBJ1-5
clone size: -
CDR3 DNA: TGTGCCAGTAGTATGTGGGGGGCAGGTCAGCCCCAGCATTTT
CDR3 protein: CASSMWGAGQPQHF

V gene: TRBV12-3/TRBV12-4
D gene: -
J gene: TRBJ1-6
clone size: few
CDR3 DNA: TGTGCCAGCAGTTACTGGGGGGACGGGGTCAGCTCACCCCTCCACTTT
CDR3 protein: CASSYWGDGVSSPLHF

V gene: TRBV2
D gene: -
J gene: TRBJ2-7
clone size: few
CDR3 DNA: TGTGCCAGCAGTGGAAAGGCCTTAGAGCAGTACTTC
CDR3 protein: CASSGKALEQYF

V gene: TRBV7-9
D gene: -
J gene: TRBJ2-1
clone size: -
CDR3 DNA: TGTGCCAGCAGCGGGCGGACCTCAAATAATCCCAAGGAGCCGTTCTTC
CDR3 protein: CASSGRTSNNPKEPFF

V gene: TRBV3-1
D gene: -
J gene: TRBJ1-2
clone size: once
CDR3 DNA: TGTGCCAGCAGCCAAGTGTCCCCCTCCACAGGGACGGGCTACACCTTC
CDR3 protein: CASSQVSPSTGTGYTF